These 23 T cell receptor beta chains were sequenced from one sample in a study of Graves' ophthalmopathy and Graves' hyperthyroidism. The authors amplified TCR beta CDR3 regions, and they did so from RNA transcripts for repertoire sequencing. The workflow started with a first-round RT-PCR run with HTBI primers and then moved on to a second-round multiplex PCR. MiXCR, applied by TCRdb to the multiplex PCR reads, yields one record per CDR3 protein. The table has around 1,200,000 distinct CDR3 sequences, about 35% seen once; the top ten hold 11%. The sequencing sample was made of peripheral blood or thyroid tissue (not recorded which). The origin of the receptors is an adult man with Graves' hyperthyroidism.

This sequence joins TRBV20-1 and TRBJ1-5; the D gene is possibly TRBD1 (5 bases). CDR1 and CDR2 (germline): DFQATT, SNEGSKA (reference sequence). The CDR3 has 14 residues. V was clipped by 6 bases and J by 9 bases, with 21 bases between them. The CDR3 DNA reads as TGCAGTGCAGGGATCGGGGACGACACGGGGCCCCAGCATTTT. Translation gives CSAGIGDDTGPQHF.

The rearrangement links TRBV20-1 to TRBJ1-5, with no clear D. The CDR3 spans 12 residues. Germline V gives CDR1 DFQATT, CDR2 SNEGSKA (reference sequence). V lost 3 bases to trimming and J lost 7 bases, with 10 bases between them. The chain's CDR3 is CSASDDEQPQHF. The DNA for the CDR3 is TGCAGTGCTAGTGACGACGAGCAGCCCCAGCATTTT.

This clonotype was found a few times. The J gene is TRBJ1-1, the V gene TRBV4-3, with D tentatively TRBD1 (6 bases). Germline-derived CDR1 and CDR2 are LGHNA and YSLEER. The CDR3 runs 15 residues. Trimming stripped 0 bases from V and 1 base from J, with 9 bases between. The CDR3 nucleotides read TGCGCCAGCAGCCAAGATCGACAGGCGAACACTGAAGCTTTCTTT. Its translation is CASSQDRQANTEAFF.

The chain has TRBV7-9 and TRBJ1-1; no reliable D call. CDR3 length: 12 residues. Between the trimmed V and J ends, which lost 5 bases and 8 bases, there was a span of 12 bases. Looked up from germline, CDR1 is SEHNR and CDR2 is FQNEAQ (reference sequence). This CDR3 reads CASSRGGFEAFF. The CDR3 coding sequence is TGTGCCAGCAGCCGGGGAGGGTTCGAAGCTTTCTTT.

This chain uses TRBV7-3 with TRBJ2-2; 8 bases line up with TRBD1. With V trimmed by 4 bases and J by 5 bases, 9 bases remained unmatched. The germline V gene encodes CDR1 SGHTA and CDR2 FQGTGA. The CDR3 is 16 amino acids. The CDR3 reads CASSSPGGAVTGELFF. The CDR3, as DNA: TGTGCCAGCAGCTCGCCAGGGGGCGCCGTGACCGGGGAGCTGTTTTTT. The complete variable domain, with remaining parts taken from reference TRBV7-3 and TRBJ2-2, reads GAGVSQTPSNKVTEKGKYVELRCDPISGHTALYWYRQSLGQGPEFLIYFQGTGAADDSGLPNDRFFAVRPEGSVSTLKIQRTERGDSAVYLCASSSPGGAVTGELFFGEGSRLTVL.

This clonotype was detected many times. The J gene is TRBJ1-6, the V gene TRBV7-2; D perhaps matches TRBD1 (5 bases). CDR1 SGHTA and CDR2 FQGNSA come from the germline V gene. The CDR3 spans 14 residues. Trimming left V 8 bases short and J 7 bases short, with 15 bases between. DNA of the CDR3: TGTGCCAGCGGGGGGGACGGGAGAAATTCACCCCTCCACTTT. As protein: CASGGDGRNSPLHF.

CDR3 loop: CASSLGSDSANTGELFF. CDR3 in DNA: TGCGCCAGCAGCTTGGGTTCGGACTCCGCGAACACCGGGGAGCTGTTTTTT. The chain uses TRBV5-1 and TRBJ2-2; TRBD2 is a possible D gene (5 bases). V lost 0 bases and J 0 bases, leaving 12 bases between the germline ends. The CDR3 runs to 17 residues. Germline values: CDR1 SGHRS, CDR2 YFSETQ.

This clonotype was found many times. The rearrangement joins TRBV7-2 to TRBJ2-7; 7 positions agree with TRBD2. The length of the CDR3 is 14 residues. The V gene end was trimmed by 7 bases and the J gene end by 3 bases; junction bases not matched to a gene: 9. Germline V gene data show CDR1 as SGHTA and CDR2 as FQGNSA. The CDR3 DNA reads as TGTGCCAGCACGGGGGGAGGTATCGGCTACGAGCAGTACTTC. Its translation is CASTGGGIGYEQYF.

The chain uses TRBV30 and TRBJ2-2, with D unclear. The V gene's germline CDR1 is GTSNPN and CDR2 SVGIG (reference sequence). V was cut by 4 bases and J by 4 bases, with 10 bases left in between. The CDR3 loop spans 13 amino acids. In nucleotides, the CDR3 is TGTGCCTGGAACGACGGATTCACCGGGGAGCTGTTTTTT. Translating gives CAWNDGFTGELFF.

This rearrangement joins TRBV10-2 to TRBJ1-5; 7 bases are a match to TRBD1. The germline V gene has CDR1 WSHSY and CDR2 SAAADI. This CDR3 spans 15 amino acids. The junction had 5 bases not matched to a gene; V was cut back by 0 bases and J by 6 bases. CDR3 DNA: TGCGCCAGCAGTGAGTCGACAGGGCTAGGTCAGCCCCAGCATTTT. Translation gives CASSESTGLGQPQHF.

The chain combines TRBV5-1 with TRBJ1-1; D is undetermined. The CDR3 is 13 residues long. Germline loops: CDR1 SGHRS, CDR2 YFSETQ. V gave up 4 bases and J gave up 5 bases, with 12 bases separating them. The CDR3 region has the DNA TGCGCCAGCAGCGTCAGTGACGAGACTGAAGCTTTCTTT. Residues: CASSVSDETEAFF.

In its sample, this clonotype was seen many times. CDR3 sequence: CATVLGSSYEQYF. The CDR3, as DNA: TGTGCCACCGTTTTGGGGAGCTCCTACGAGCAGTACTTC. This rearrangement joins TRBV2 to TRBJ2-7; D might be TRBD2 (5 bases). The CDR3 sequence is 13 residues long. Germline lookup yields CDR1 SNHLY and CDR2 FYNNEI. The V end was cut by 10 bases, the J end by 0 bases, with 13 bases between.

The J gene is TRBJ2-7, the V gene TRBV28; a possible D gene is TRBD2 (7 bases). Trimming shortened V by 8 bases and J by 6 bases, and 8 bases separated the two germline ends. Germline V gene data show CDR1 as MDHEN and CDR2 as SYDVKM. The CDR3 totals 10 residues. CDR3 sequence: CASGGAEQYF. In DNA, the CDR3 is TGTGCCAGCGGGGGGGCCGAGCAGTACTTC. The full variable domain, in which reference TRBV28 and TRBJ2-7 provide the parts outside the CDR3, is DVKVTQSSRYLVKRTGEKVFLECVQDMDHENMFWYRQDPGLGLRLIYFSYDVKMKEKGDIPEGYSVSREKKERFSLILESASTNQTSMYLCASGGAEQYFGPGTRLTVT.

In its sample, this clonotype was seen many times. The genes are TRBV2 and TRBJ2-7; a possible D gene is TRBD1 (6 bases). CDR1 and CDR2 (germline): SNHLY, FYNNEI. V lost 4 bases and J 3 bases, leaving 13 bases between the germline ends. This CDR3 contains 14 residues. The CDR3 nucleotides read TGTGCCAGCAGTGCACAGGGAAAAAACTACGAGCAGTACTTC. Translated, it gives CASSAQGKNYEQYF.

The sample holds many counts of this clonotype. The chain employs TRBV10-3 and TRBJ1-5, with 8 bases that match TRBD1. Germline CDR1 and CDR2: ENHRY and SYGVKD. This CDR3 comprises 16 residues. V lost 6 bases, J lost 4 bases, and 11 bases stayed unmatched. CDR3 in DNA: TGTGCCATCAGCTCGTCCGCGACAGGGGAAAATCAGCCCCAGCATTTT. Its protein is CAISSSATGENQPQHF.

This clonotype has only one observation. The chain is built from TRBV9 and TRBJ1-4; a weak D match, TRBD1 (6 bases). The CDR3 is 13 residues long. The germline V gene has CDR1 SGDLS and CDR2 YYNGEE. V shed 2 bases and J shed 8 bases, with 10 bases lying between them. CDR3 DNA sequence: TGTGCCAGCAGCGTGCAGGGGTTAGAAAAACTGTTTTTT. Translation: CASSVQGLEKLFF.

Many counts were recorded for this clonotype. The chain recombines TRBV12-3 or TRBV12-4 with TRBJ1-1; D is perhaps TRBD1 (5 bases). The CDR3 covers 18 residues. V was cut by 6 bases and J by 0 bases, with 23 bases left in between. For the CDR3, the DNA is TGTGCCAGCAGCCACGGGACTGGCCTTACAATGATGAACACTGAAGCTTTCTTT. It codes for CASSHGTGLTMMNTEAFF.

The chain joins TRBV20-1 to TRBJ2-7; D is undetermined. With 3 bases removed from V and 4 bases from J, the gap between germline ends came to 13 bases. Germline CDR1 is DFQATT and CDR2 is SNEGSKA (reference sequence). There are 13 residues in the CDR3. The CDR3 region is CSARRAGDYEQYF. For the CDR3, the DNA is TGCAGTGCTAGGCGCGCCGGAGATTACGAGCAGTACTTC.

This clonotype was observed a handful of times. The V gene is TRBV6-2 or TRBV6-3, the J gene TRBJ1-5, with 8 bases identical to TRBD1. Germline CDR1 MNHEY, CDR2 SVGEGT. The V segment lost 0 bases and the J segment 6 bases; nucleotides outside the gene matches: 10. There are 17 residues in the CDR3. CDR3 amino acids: CASSYSSSGGRGQPQHF. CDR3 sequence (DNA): TGTGCCAGCAGTTACTCGAGCTCAGGGGGCAGGGGTCAGCCCCAGCATTTT.

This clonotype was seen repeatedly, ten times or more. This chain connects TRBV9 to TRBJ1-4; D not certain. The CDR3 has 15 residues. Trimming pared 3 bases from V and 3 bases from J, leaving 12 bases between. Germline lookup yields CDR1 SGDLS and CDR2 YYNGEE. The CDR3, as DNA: TGTGCCAGCAGCGCTCGCTTGGGCCCTAATGAAAAACTGTTTTTT. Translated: CASSARLGPNEKLFF.

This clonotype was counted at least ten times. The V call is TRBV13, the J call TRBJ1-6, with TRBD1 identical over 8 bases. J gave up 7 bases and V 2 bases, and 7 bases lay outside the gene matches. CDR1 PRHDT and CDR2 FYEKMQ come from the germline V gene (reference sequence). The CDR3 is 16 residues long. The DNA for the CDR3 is TGTGCCAGCAGCTTACTCCAACAGGGGGTGAATTCACCCCTCCACTTT. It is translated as CASSLLQQGVNSPLHF.

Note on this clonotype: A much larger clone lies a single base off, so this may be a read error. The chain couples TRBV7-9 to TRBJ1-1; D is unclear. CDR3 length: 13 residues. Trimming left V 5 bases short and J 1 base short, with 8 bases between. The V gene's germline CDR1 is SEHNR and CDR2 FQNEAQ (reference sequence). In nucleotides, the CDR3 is TGTGCCAGCAGCCACGGCAGGAACACTGAAGCTTTCTTT. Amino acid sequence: CASSHGRNTEAFF.

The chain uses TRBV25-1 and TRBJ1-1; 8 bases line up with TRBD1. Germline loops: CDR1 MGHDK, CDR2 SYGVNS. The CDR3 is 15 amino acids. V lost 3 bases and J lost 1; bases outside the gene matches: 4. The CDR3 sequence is CASSDPGQENTEAFF. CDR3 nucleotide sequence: TGTGCCAGCAGTGACCCGGGACAGGAGAACACTGAAGCTTTCTTT. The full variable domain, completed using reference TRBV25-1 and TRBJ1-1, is EADIYQTPRYLVIGTGKKITLECSQTMGHDKMYWYQQDPGMELHLIHYSYGVNSTEKGDLSSESTVSRIRTEHFPLTLESARPSHTSQYLCASSDPGQENTEAFFGQGTRLTVV.